This T cell receptor (beta chain) came from a study of a mutant IDH1 vaccine in newly diagnosed glioma. For the study at large: Vaccines began 4-6 weeks after radiotherapy alone, or with temozolomide cycles. Among treated patients, around 62% were male and around 40% female, and mean age was about 40 years. General study findings and limits: Seemingly, top peripheral T cell clonotype changes bore no relation to pseudoprogression.

Time point specified: week 35, safety follow-up. The study gave 300 ug of mutant IDH1 20-mer peptide per vaccine dose, with topical imiquimod. Each donor presented with a new WHO grade 3 or 4 astrocytoma that tested IDH1-mutant and showed ATRX loss. CDR1 is LNHNV, CDR2 YYDKDF, per germline (reference sequence). This CDR3 has 15 amino acids. The germline V and J ends were trimmed by 3 bases and 1 base, with 10 bases remaining between them. Clones were sequenced by immunoSEQ multiplex PCR, and TCRdb holds only the in-frame ones, with some missing. Of some 48,000 clones in the sample, under 85% were seen once. For this clone: Its antigen is not known.

The starting material was PBMCs, obtained from a glioma patient whose treatment included an IDH1 peptide vaccine. This chain connects TRBV15 to TRBJ1-5; possible D gene TRBD1, 5 bases. The TCR sequence derives from a man aged 40-50 years with glioma. The CDR3 protein is CATSSARVSNQPQHF. Here the CDR3 DNA reads TGTGCCACCAGCAGTGCCAGGGTAAGCAATCAGCCCCAGCATTTT.